This T cell receptor beta chain was profiled in a study of cytomegalovirus exposure and HLA in healthy donors. General study points: Common viral pathogens were later found to be apparently linked to several of the most significant clusters. Researchers reportedly found TCR beta sequences accurately predicted most subjects' HLA-A and HLA-B alleles.

This clone came up a few times. Its antigen is currently unknown. The same CDR3 arises from other DNA sequences in this sample as well. PCR primers comprised 60 Vbeta and 13 Jbeta primers. In the authors' methods: Later, an analysis found around 80 million unique TCR beta chains, and about 10 million of these were shared. Generated by immunoSEQ multiplex PCR, the TCRdb table keeps only in-frame clones and is missing some. The V and J calls and clone size come from that table; D and trimming were worked out from the DNA. The table shows 130,000 to 150,000 clones, with around 86% occurring only once. This CDR3 region has 15 residues. V was cut by 1 base and J by 2 bases, with 12 bases left in between. Germline V gene lookup returns CDR1 LNHDA and CDR2 SQIVND (reference sequence).

The receptor comes from a woman under 40 in good health and CMV-seronegative. Sample: PBMCs. The genes are TRBV19 and TRBJ2-7; maybe TRBD1 (5 bases). Here the CDR3 DNA reads TGTGCCAGTAGTATAGGCAGGGTAGGGACCTACGAGCAGTACTTC. This encodes CASSIGRVGTYEQYF.